The clone carrying this T cell receptor (beta chain) was seen a few times. Its antigen is unknown. This sample was taken from a study of cytomegalovirus exposure and HLA in healthy donors. At the level of the study: From HLA-typed donors, an early data release held around 85 million unique TCRs.

The primer mix had 60 Vbeta and 13 Jbeta primers. The assay was immunoSEQ multiplex PCR, and TCRdb's table has in-frame clones only and misses some. The data contain some 120,000 clones, 7% to 9.5% of them seen just once; the ten biggest clones take up 6% to 7.5%. Broader study findings: A later analysis by the authors found several of the most significant clusters apparently linked to common viral pathogens. In a later analysis, HLA-associated TCR beta chains were more clonally expanded than equally common others.

This CDR3 is 16 amino acids long. Trimming removed 2 bases at V and 5 bases at J, with 15 bases between. Germline-derived CDR1 and CDR2 are ENHRY and SYGVKD. The sequenced sample was PBMCs. The chain combines TRBV10-3 with TRBJ1-4, with a possible D match to TRBD1 (5 bases). This clonotype originated in a middle-aged woman in good health and CMV-seropositive. The CDR3 region is CAISEPIGKGNEKLFF. The DNA for the CDR3 is TGTGCCATCAGTGAGCCCATAGGGAAGGGGAATGAAAAACTGTTTTTT.